A single sample gave rise to the 8 T cell receptor beta chains below, sequenced in a study of Ad26.COV2.S vaccination and SARS-CoV-2 variants. Described treatment: around 19 received Ad26.COV2.S at low or high dose, single or two shots; about 5 received placebo; per-sample allocation not given. Day 63 after the first injection of vaccine or placebo was the sampling time. Produced via immunoSEQ multiplex PCR; TCRdb's table is partial and in-frame only. There are around 400,000 clones in the sample; about four fifths occur only once, and 7.4% lies in the top ten. This material consisted of peripheral blood, taken in a trial of Ad26.COV2.S vaccine versus placebo. The receptors shown here come from a person between 18 and 65 years old who received the Ad26.COV2.S COVID-19 vaccine or a placebo.

The chain has TRBV24-1 and TRBJ2-2; a possible D gene is TRBD2 (5 bases). This CDR3 has 15 amino acids. In germline, CDR1 is KGHDR, CDR2 SFDVKD. Deletions cut 1 base from V and 5 bases from J, with 10 bases between. The CDR3 loop reads CATSDFTGRTGELFF. CDR3 DNA: TGTGCCACCAGTGATTTTACGGGGAGAACCGGGGAGCTGTTTTTT.

The rearrangement joins TRBV5-4 to TRBJ1-6; D unresolved. This CDR3 is 14 amino acids long. V dropped 0 bases and J dropped 9 bases, with 10 bases sitting between them. Germline lookup yields CDR1 SGHNT and CDR2 YYREEE (reference sequence). Written as DNA, the CDR3 is TGTGCCAGCAGCTTGGCCGCTGGTAGTTCACCCCTCCACTTT. Its protein product is CASSLAAGSSPLHF.

This clone showed up just a few times. The J gene is TRBJ2-7, the V gene TRBV7-9; TRBD1 agrees at 9 bases. CDR1 is SEHNR and CDR2 is FQNEAQ in the germline V gene (reference sequence). V lost 6 bases to trimming and J lost 5 bases; unmatched junction nucleotides: 8. CDR3 length: 14 amino acids. CDR3 region: CASRLQGASNEQYF. The CDR3 DNA is TGTGCCAGCAGACTACAGGGGGCTAGCAACGAGCAGTACTTC.

The chain combines TRBV11-2 with TRBJ2-7; TRBD2 agrees at 8 bases. CDR1 SGHAT and CDR2 FQNNGV come from the germline V gene. The J segment lost 2 bases and the V segment lost 5 bases, leaving 20 bases of the junction unmatched. The CDR3 spans 19 residues. This chain's CDR3 is CASSHLGERGPAITYEQYF. The CDR3 DNA reads as TGTGCCAGCAGCCACCTAGGGGAGCGGGGGCCAGCAATAACCTACGAGCAGTACTTC.

V and J are TRBV27 and TRBJ2-2; possible D gene TRBD1, 5 bases. CDR3 length: 15 residues. Germline-derived CDR1 and CDR2 are MNHEY and SMNVEV (reference sequence). V gave up 6 bases and J gave up 5 bases, with 16 bases separating them. The CDR3: CASRWGRVYTGELFF. As DNA, the CDR3 is TGTGCCAGCAGGTGGGGCAGGGTGTATACCGGGGAGCTGTTTTTT.

The V call is TRBV5-1, the J call TRBJ2-4; 7 positions agree with TRBD1. V shed 1 base, J shed 8 bases, and the junction held 0 bases outside the gene matches. The CDR3 is made up of 12 amino acids. CDR1 is SGHRS, CDR2 YFSETQ, per germline. The CDR3 loop reads CASSLTGDIQYF. CDR3 nucleotide sequence: TGCGCCAGCAGCTTGACAGGGGACATTCAGTACTTC. The whole variable domain, filled in from reference TRBV5-1 and TRBJ2-4, reads KAGVTQTPRYLIKTRGQQVTLSCSPISGHRSVSWYQQTPGQGLQFLFEYFSETQRNKGNFPGRFSGRQFSNSRSEMNVSTLELGDSALYLCASSLTGDIQYFGAGTRLSVL.

V and J are TRBV10-3 and TRBJ2-3; the D gene could be TRBD1 or TRBD2 (5 bases each). The CDR3 consists of 12 residues. CDR1 is ENHRY, CDR2 SYGVKD, per germline. V was cut by 9 bases and J by 0 bases, with 7 bases left in between. The CDR3: CAIRDSTDTQYF. The CDR3 nucleotides are TGTGCCATTAGGGACAGCACAGATACGCAGTATTTT.

CDR3 in DNA: TGTGCCAGCAGCTTAGTATCTCTAGCGGGCCCGTACTTC. It translates to CASSLVSLAGPYF. This sequence joins TRBV7-2 and TRBJ2-5; 8 bases are shared with TRBD2. The CDR3 is 13 amino acids. The germline V gene has CDR1 SGHTA and CDR2 FQGNSA. The V and J ends lost 1 base and 13 bases, in that order; junction bases with no gene match: 8.